The present TCR beta chain was sequenced within a study of T cell repertoires in cytomegalovirus infection. Study at large: Indications came from public TCR beta signatures; they pointed to CMV infection and to a matching HLA type. Study results and caveats: Predominance within the ex vivo response was attributable to HLA-C-restricted CMV-specific TCR beta clonotypes. The study identified carriers of CMV plus the relevant HLA from cumulative public TCR beta family frequency.

TCRdb processed the reads anew with MiXCR; each CDR3 protein has one entry. Of about 110,000 distinct CDR3 sequences listed, around 10% are singletons. This clonotype has a count of ten or more. Antigen unknown. V lost 0 bases and J lost 4, with 19 bases in between. The CDR3 loop spans 18 amino acids. Looked up from germline, CDR1 is LGHNA and CDR2 is YNFKEQ. This TCR derives from a human donor in good health (CMV status not recorded). Some clones in this sample may be carry-over from other donors' samples. The J gene is TRBJ2-1, the V gene TRBV4-2, with D possibly being TRBD2 (5 bases). The sample taken for sequencing was PBMCs, sequenced either directly or after in vitro stimulation (not recorded which). For the CDR3, the DNA is TGTGCCAGCAGCCAAGAAAGGGTCGTTGGAGGTCGGTACAATGAGCAGTTCTTC. This gives the protein CASSQERVVGGRYNEQFF.